This TCR beta chain was identified in a study of blood T cell repertoires in COVID-19. The wider study: Donors in the United States, Italy and Spain gave samples during acute or convalescent COVID-19.

V was trimmed by 0 bases and J by 5 bases, leaving 17 bases between them. The germline CDR1 and CDR2 sequences are MNHEY and SVGAGI. CDR3 length equals 16 residues. Profiling relied on immunoSEQ multiplex PCR, and the TCRdb table lists in-frame clones only, not all of them. The data show 60,000 to 65,000 clones, 77% seen once. The TCR sequence derives from a human donor in a cohort sampled during active COVID-19. The chain is built from TRBV6-5 and TRBJ2-7; a weak D match, TRBD1 (5 bases). Sequencing input: peripheral blood. CDR3 DNA sequence: TGTGCCAGCAGTTACTCGTTAGGGCAGGGTACCCACGAGCAGTACTTC. Translated: CASSYSLGQGTHEQYF.